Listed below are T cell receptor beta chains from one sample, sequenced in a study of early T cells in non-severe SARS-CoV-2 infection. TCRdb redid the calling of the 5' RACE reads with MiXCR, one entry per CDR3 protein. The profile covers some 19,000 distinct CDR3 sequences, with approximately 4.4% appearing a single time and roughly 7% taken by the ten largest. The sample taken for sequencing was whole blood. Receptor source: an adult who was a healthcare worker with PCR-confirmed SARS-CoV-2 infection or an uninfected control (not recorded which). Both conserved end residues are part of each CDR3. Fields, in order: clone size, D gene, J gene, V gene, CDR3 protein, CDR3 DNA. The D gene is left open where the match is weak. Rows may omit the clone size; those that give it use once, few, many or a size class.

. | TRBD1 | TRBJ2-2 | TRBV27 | CASDRGGGELFF | TGTGCCAGTGACAGGGGCGGCGGGGAGCTGTTTTTT
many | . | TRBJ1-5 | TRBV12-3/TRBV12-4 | CASTLDGGAPQPQHF | TGTGCCAGCACCCTAGACGGGGGGGCACCTCAGCCCCAGCATTTT
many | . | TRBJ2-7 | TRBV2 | CASSDGGSFYEQYF | TGTGCCAGCAGTGATGGAGGGAGTTTTTACGAGCAGTACTTC
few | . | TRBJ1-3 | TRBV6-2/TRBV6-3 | CASSSIRDPSSGNTIYF | TGTGCCAGCAGCTCAATCCGGGACCCAAGCTCTGGAAACACCATATATTTT
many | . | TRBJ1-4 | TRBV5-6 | CASSPTDVATNEKLFF | TGTGCCAGCAGCCCAACGGACGTCGCAACTAATGAAAAACTGTTTTTT
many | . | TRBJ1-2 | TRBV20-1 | CSAGGRNYGYTF | TGCAGTGCTGGGGGACGGAACTATGGCTACACCTTC
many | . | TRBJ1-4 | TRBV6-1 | CASSEVAGKRDEKLFF | TGTGCCAGCAGTGAAGTGGCAGGGAAGAGGGATGAAAAACTGTTTTTT
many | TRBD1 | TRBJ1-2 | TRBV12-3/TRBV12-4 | CASSLHGGTGYAYGYTF | TGTGCCAGCAGCCTACACGGCGGGACAGGGTATGCGTATGGCTACACCTTC
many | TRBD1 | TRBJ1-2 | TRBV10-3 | CAITPGQGGNYGYTF | TGTGCCATCACCCCGGGACAGGGGGGGAACTATGGCTACACCTTC
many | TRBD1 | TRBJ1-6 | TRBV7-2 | CASNQHIGGRDSPLHF | TGTGCCAGCAACCAACACATAGGGGGCCGAGATTCACCCCTCCACTTT
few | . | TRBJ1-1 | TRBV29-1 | CSVAFGTEAFF | TGCAGCGTGGCTTTTGGCACTGAAGCTTTCTTT
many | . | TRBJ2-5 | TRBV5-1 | CASSPRNFGETQYF | TGCGCCAGCAGCCCCCGGAATTTCGGAGAGACCCAGTACTTC
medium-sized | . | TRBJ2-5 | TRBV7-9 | CASSYPETQYF | TGTGCCAGCAGCTATCCAGAGACCCAGTACTTC
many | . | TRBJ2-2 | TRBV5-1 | CASSSSPDYLFGELFF | TGCGCCAGCAGCTCTTCCCCGGACTATCTTTTCGGGGAGCTGTTTTTT
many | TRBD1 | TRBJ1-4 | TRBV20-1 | CSAGWTGVGEKLFF | TGCAGTGCTGGCTGGACAGGGGTCGGTGAAAAACTGTTTTTT